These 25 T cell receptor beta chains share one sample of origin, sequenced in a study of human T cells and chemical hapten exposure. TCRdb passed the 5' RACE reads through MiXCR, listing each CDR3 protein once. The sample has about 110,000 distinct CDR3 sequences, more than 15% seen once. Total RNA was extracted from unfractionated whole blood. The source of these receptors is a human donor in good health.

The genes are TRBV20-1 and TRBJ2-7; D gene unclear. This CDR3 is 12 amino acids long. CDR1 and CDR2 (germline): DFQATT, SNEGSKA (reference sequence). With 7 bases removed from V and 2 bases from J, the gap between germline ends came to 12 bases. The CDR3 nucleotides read TGCAGTGTCGTGGGCCAGACCTACGAGCAGTACTTC. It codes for CSVVGQTYEQYF.

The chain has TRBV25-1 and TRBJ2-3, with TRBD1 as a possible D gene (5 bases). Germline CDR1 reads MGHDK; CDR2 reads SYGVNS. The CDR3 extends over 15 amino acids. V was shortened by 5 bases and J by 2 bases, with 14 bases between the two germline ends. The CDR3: CASSLPGPFTDTQYF. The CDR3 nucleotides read TGTGCCAGCAGTTTACCAGGGCCCTTCACAGATACGCAGTATTTT.

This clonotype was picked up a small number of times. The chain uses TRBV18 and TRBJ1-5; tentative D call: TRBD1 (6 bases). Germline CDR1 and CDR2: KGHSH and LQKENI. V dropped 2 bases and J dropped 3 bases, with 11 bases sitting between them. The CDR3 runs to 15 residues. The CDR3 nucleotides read TGTGCCAGCTCACCAGGGGGGCAGCTCAATCAGCCCCAGCATTTT. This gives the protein CASSPGGQLNQPQHF.

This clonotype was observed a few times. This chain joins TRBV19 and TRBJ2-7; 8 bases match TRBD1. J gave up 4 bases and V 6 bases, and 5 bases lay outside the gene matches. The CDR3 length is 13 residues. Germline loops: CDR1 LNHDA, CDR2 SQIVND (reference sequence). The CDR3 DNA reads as TGTGCCAGTAGAGGGACAGGACAATACGAGCAGTACTTC. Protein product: CASRGTGQYEQYF.

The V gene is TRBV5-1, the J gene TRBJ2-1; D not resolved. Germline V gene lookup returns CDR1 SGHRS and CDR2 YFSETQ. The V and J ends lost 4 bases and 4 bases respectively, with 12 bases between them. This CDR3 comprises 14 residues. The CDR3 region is CASSPSGGYNEQFF. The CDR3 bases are TGCGCCAGCAGCCCGTCCGGCGGTTACAATGAGCAGTTCTTC.

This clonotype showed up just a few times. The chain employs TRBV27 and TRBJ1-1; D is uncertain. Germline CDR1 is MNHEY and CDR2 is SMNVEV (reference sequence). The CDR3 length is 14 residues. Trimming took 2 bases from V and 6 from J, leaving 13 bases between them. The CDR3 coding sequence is TGTGCCAGCAGTTTAGCATCCCAGGTCCCTGAAGCTTTCTTT. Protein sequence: CASSLASQVPEAFF.

In nucleotides, the CDR3 is TGTGCCAGTAGTATATCGTTGCAGCCCCAGCATTTT. This sequence encodes CASSISLQPQHF. The chain links TRBV19 to TRBJ1-5; unclear D gene. Germline CDR1 LNHDA, CDR2 SQIVND (reference sequence). The CDR3 spans 12 residues. The germline V and J ends were trimmed by 2 bases and 7 bases, with 6 bases remaining between them.

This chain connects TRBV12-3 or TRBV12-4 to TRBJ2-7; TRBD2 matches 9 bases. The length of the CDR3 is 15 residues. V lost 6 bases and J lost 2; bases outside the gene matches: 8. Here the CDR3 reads CASREAGGGTYEQYF. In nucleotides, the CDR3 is TGTGCCAGCAGGGAAGCGGGAGGAGGAACCTACGAGCAGTACTTC.

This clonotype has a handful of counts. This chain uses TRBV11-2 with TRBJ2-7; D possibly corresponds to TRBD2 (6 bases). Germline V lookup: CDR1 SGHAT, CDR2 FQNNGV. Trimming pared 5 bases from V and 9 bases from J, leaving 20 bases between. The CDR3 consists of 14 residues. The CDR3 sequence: CASSQGPGRIAQYF. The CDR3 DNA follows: TGTGCCAGCAGCCAAGGTCCCGGGAGAATCGCGCAGTACTTC.

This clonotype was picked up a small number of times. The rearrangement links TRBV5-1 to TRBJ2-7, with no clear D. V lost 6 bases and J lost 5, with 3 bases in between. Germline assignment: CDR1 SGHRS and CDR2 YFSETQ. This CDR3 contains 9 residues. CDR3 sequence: CASIDEQYF. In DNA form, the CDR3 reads TGCGCCAGCATTGACGAGCAGTACTTC.

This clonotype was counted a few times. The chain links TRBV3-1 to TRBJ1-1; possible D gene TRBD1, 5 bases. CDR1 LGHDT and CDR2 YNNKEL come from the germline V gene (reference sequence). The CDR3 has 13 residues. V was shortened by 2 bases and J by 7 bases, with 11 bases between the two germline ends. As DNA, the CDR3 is TGTGCCAGCAGCCAAAAGGGGCGTAATGAAGCTTTCTTT. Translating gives CASSQKGRNEAFF.

CDR3 sequence (DNA): TGCGCCAGCAGCCAAGGCCGCCAGGGGAAACAGCCCCAGCATTTT. This sequence encodes CASSQGRQGKQPQHF. This chain uses TRBV4-1 with TRBJ1-5; tentative D call: TRBD1 (6 bases). Trimming pared 1 base from V and 7 bases from J, leaving 14 bases between. The CDR3 length is 15 residues. CDR1 and CDR2 from the germline V gene are MGHRA and YSYEKL.

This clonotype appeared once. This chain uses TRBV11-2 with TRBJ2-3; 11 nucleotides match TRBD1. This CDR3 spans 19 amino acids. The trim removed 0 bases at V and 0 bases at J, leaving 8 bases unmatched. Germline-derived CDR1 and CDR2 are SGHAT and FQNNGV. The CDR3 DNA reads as TGTGCCAGCAGCTTAGATGGGACAGGGGGATTCTGGAGCACAGATACGCAGTATTTT. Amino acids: CASSLDGTGGFWSTDTQYF.

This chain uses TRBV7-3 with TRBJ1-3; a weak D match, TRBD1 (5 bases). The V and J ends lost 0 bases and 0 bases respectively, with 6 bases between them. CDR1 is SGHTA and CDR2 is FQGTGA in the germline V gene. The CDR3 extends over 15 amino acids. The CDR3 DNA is TGTGCCAGCAGCTTAACGGGGACCTCTGGAAACACCATATATTTT. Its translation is CASSLTGTSGNTIYF.

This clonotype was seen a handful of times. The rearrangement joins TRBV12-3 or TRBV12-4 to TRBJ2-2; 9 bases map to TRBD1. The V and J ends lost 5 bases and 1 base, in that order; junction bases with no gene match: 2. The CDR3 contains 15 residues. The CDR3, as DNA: TGTGCCAGCAGTGGGGGACAGGGGAACACCGGGGAGCTGTTTTTT. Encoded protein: CASSGGQGNTGELFF.

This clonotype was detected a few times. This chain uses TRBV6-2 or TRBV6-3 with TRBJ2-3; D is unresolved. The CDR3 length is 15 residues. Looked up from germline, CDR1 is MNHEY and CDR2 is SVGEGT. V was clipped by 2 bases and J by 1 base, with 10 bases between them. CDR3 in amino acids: CASSYEAGRTDTQYF. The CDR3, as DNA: TGTGCCAGCAGTTACGAGGCAGGACGCACAGATACGCAGTATTTT.

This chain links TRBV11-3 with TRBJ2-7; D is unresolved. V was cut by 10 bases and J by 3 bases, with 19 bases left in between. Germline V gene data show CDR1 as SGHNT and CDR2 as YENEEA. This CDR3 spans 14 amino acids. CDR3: CANRVLPVLYEQYF. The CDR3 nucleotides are TGTGCCAACCGGGTCCTTCCCGTCCTCTACGAGCAGTACTTC.

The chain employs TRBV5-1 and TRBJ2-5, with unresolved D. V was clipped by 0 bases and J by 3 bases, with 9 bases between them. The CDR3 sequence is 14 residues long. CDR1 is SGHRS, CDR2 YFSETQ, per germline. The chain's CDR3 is CASSLEASKETQYF. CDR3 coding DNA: TGCGCCAGCAGCTTGGAAGCCAGTAAAGAGACCCAGTACTTC.

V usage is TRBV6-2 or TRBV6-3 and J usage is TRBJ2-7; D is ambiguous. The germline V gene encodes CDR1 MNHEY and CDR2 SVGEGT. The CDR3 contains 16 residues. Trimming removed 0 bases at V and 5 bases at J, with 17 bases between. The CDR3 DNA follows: TGTGCCAGCAGTTACTCGTTTCTCGAGTTGAGCGACGAGCAGTACTTC. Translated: CASSYSFLELSDEQYF.

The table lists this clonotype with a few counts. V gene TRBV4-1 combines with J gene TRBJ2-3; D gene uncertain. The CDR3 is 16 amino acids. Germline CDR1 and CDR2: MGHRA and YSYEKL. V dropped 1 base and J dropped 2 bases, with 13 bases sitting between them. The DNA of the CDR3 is TGCGCCAGCAGCCAAGTGCGACAAACAATCACAGATACGCAGTATTTT. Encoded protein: CASSQVRQTITDTQYF.

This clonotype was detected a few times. CDR3 nucleotides: TGTGCCATCAGTGGCGGACTAACAGGTTCCTACAATGAGCAGTTCTTC. This encodes CAISGGLTGSYNEQFF. The gene calls are TRBV10-3 and TRBJ2-1, with D perhaps matching TRBD2 (6 bases). Between the trimmed V and J ends, which lost 4 bases and 1 base, there was a span of 14 bases. The CDR3 is made up of 16 amino acids. Germline CDR1 and CDR2: ENHRY and SYGVKD.

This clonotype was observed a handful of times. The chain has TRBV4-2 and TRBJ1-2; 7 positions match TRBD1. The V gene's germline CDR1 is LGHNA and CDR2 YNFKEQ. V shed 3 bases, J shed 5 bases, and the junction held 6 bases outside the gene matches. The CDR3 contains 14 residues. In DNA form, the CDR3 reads TGTGCCAGCAGCCAGAGGGACAGCCCGTATGGCTACACCTTC. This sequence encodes CASSQRDSPYGYTF.

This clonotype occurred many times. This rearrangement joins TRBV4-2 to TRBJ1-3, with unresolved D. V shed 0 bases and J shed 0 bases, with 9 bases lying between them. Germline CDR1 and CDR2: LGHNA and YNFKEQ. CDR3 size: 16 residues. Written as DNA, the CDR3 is TGTGCCAGCAGCCAAGATGATGCGGGCTCTGGAAACACCATATATTTT. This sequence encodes CASSQDDAGSGNTIYF.

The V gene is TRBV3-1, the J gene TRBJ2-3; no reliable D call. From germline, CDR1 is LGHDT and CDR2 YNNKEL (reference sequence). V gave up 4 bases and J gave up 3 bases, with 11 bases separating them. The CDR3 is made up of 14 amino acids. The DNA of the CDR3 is TGTGCCAGCAGCCTTACCACCGATACAGATACGCAGTATTTT. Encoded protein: CASSLTTDTDTQYF.

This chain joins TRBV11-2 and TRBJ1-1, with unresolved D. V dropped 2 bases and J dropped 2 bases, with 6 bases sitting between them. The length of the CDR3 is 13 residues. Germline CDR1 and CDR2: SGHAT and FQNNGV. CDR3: CASSLNGNTEAFF. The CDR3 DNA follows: TGTGCCAGCAGCTTAAACGGTAACACTGAAGCTTTCTTT.